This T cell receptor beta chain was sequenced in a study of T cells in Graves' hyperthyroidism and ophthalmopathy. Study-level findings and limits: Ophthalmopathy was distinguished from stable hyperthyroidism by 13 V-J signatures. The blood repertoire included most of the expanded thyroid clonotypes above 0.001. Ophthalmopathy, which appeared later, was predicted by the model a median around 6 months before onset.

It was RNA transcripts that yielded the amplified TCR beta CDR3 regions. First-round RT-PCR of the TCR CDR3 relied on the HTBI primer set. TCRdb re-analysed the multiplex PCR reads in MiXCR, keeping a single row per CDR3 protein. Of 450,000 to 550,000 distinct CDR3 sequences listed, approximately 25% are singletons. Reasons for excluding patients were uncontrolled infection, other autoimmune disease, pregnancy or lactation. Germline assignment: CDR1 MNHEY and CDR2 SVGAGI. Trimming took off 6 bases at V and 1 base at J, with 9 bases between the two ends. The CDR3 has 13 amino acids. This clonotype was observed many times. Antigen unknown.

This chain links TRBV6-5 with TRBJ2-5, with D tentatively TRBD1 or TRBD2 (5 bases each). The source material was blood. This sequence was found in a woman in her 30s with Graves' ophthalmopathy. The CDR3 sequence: CASRPGAQETQYF. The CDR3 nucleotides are TGTGCCAGCAGACCCGGGGCCCAAGAGACCCAGTACTTC.